This TCR beta chain emerged from a study of blood T cells in healthy people across ages. V gave up 2 bases and J gave up 0 bases, with 5 bases separating them. The CDR3 extends over 13 amino acids. The germline CDR1 and CDR2 sequences are MGHDK and SYGVNS. Remarks on this clonotype: Its antigen is not identified.

General study points: Long-lived donors exceeded aged donors in naive CD4+ cells and diversity.

Next came a second PCR, run for about 6 to 11 cycles, which used a sample-barcoded 5' primer along with a J-beta primer mix. Individual samples furnished no less than 2.5 million CDR3-containing paired-end reads apiece. TCRdb passed the 5' RACE reads through MiXCR, listing each CDR3 protein once. In the table there are around 1,900,000 distinct CDR3 sequences, approximately 39% of which are singletons. Around 9.5 milliliters of peripheral blood were drawn from each donor. At least 7 million PBMCs were isolated per sample. This sequence originates from a human donor in good health. The sequenced sample was blood. The rearrangement joins TRBV25-1 to TRBJ2-7, with unresolved D. CDR3 in DNA: TGTGCCAGCAGTGAAATCGGCTCCTACGAGCAGTACTTC. Translation: CASSEIGSYEQYF.